Listed here are 29 T cell receptor beta chains from one sample, sequenced in a study of metastatic and nonmetastatic thyroid tumors. Thyroid surgery was preceded by no treatment in any patient. Via MiXCR, TCRdb re-called the PCR reads. Here the sample spans 20,000 or so clones, roughly 31% being singletons. Specimen: blood. The origin of the receptors is a female donor with papillary thyroid cancer or a benign thyroid nodule (not recorded which). Some clones in this sample may be carry-over from other donors' samples.

In its sample, this clone ranks as medium-sized. The V gene is TRBV30, the J gene TRBJ2-7, with 7 bases identical to TRBD1. The CDR3 runs 13 residues. Trimming took 6 bases from V and 7 from J; bases not matched to a gene: 12. Germline assignment: CDR1 GTSNPN and CDR2 SVGIG (reference sequence). Written as DNA, the CDR3 is TGTGCCTGCCGACGAGAGGGGGCGCATGAGCAGTACTTC. It translates to CACRREGAHEQYF.

This clone occurred many times. A much larger clonotype is one base distant, so this may be a read error. The same CDR3 arises from other DNA sequences in this sample as well. This chain connects TRBV24-1 to TRBJ1-2, with D possibly being TRBD1 (6 bases). The germline CDR1 and CDR2 sequences are KGHDR and SFDVKD. V lost 2 bases and J 8 bases, leaving 14 bases between the germline ends. The CDR3 loop spans 14 amino acids. The CDR3 loop reads CATSDSHRVGGYTF. The CDR3 coding sequence is TGTGCCACCAGTGATTCCCACAGGGTTGGCGGCTACACCTTC.

Comments on this clone: This CDR3 is missing its conserved last phenylalanine or tryptophan, likely due to a read error. The V gene is TRBV6-5, the J gene TRBJ1-1, with a weak D call TRBD1 (5 bases). This CDR3 is 14 amino acids long. CDR1 MNHEY and CDR2 SVGAGI come from the germline V gene. The CDR3 spells CGSTPLSGGTEAFL. Written as DNA, the CDR3 is TGTGGCAGCACCCCCTTGTCGGGGGGCACTGAAGCTTTCTTA.

There are a few counts of this clone. The chain joins TRBV6-5 to TRBJ2-2; TRBD2 might be the D (5 bases). V was clipped by 4 bases and J by 2 bases, with 11 bases between them. This CDR3 spans 15 amino acids. The germline V gene encodes CDR1 MNHEY and CDR2 SVGAGI. The CDR3 is CASSSMGVNTGELFF. CDR3 DNA: TGTGCCAGCAGTTCAATGGGAGTTAACACCGGGGAGCTGTTTTTT.

Judged by abundance, this clone is medium-sized. The chain links TRBV5-1 to TRBJ1-1; D gene uncertain. Looked up from germline, CDR1 is SGHRS and CDR2 is YFSETQ. V was pared by 4 bases and J by 1 base, with 11 bases between. This CDR3 is built from 14 residues. The CDR3 region has the DNA TGCGCCAGCAGCCCAGTCCCGGAGAACACTGAAGCTTTCTTT. This codes for CASSPVPENTEAFF.

The rearrangement links TRBV5-1 to TRBJ2-2; 9 bases map to TRBD1. CDR3 length: 15 residues. Per germline, CDR1 SGHRS and CDR2 YFSETQ. Germline trimming cut 5 bases from V and 6 bases from J; bases unmatched to any gene: 8. Written as DNA, the CDR3 is TGCGCCAGCAGACTAGAGACAGGGGGGTCCGGGGAGCTGTTTTTT. This translates into CASRLETGGSGELFF.

The chain recombines TRBV2 with TRBJ1-5, with D perhaps matching TRBD1 (5 bases). This CDR3 has 19 residues. V was cut by 2 bases and J by 0 bases, with 20 bases left in between. Germline assignment: CDR1 SNHLY and CDR2 FYNNEI. CDR3 in DNA: TGTGCCAGCAGTGAATTGGGGGTTGACGCAGGTTATAGCAATCAGCCCCAGCATTTT. Protein product: CASSELGVDAGYSNQPQHF.

This clone was seen just once. The V call is TRBV20-1, the J call TRBJ1-1, with D maybe TRBD1 (5 bases). CDR1 DFQATT and CDR2 SNEGSKA come from the germline V gene (reference sequence). The CDR3 runs to 14 residues. V lost 6 bases, J lost 5 bases, and 19 bases lay in between. Here the CDR3 reads CSARSGEGDTEAFF. In nucleotides, the CDR3 is TGCAGTGCCCGTAGCGGAGAAGGGGATACTGAAGCTTTCTTT.

This clone occurred once. The chain uses TRBV20-1 and TRBJ2-7; D is possibly TRBD1 or TRBD2 (5 bases each). The CDR3 is made up of 13 amino acids. In germline, CDR1 is DFQATT, CDR2 SNEGSKA (reference sequence). V shed 1 base and J shed 2 bases, with 9 bases lying between them. CDR3 protein: CSARGDGTYEQYF. The CDR3 DNA reads TGCAGTGCTAGAGGGGACGGGACCTACGAGCAGTACTTC.

The V gene is TRBV11-1, the J gene TRBJ2-1; D is possibly TRBD1 (6 bases). Trimming took off 1 base at V and 3 bases at J, with 10 bases between the two ends. CDR3 size: 15 residues. The germline V gene encodes CDR1 SGHAT and CDR2 FQDESV (reference sequence). CDR3 coding DNA: TGTGCCAGCAGCTTAGGACAGGTTAGCTACAATGAGCAGTTCTTC. Its protein product is CASSLGQVSYNEQFF. The variable domain in full, with the rest retrieved from reference TRBV11-1 and TRBJ2-1, is EAEVAQSPRYKITEKSQAVAFWCDPISGHATLYWYRQILGQGPELLVQFQDESVVDDSQLPKDRFSAERLKGVDSTLKIQPAELGDSAMYLCASSLGQVSYNEQFFGPGTRLTVL.

The chain has TRBV9 and TRBJ2-7; the match to TRBD2 covers 9 bases. CDR3 size: 14 residues. V dropped 4 bases and J dropped 6; count of bases not matched to a gene: 8. In germline, CDR1 is SGDLS, CDR2 YYNGEE. Written as DNA, the CDR3 is TGTGCCAGCAGCAGCCGACTAGCGGAAGCCGAGCAGTACTTC. Its translation: CASSSRLAEAEQYF.

In its sample, this clone ranks as medium-sized. V and J are TRBV30 and TRBJ1-5; no firm D call. Germline CDR1 GTSNPN, CDR2 SVGIG (reference sequence). The V and J ends lost 2 bases and 1 base respectively, with 9 bases between them. This CDR3 comprises 14 residues. CDR3 bases: TGTGCCTGGAGTACTGGACTGAGCAATCAGCCCCAGCATTTT. This gives the protein CAWSTGLSNQPQHF.

The gene calls are TRBV20-1 and TRBJ2-7, with TRBD1 identical over 9 bases. The V and J ends lost 5 bases and 2 bases, in that order; junction bases with no gene match: 10. From germline, CDR1 is DFQATT and CDR2 SNEGSKA (reference sequence). The CDR3 length is 15 residues. CDR3 loop: CSASQGALQTYEQYF. The CDR3 DNA sequence: TGCAGTGCTTCACAGGGGGCCCTTCAAACCTACGAGCAGTACTTC.

The chain combines TRBV11-2 with TRBJ2-7; 7 bases are shared with TRBD2. The CDR3 contains 17 residues. CDR1 is SGHAT, CDR2 FQNNGV, per germline. V was clipped by 2 bases and J by 1 base; unmatched bases: 11. The chain's CDR3 is CASSLCGRAGVSYEQYF. The CDR3 DNA follows: TGTGCCAGCAGCTTATGTGGCAGGGCGGGAGTTTCCTACGAGCAGTACTTC.

This clone was counted a single time. V usage is TRBV7-9 and J usage is TRBJ1-5; tentatively, D is TRBD1 (6 bases). The germline V gene has CDR1 SEHNR and CDR2 FQNEAQ (reference sequence). Between the trimmed V and J ends, which lost 2 bases and 5 bases, there was a span of 7 bases. This CDR3 has 13 residues. CDR3 sequence reads: CASSLSGDQPQHF. The CDR3 nucleotides read TGTGCCAGCAGCTTATCAGGGGATCAGCCCCAGCATTTT.

A remark on this clone: A junction boundary mismatches the germline segment, possibly from a read error. The chain employs TRBV30 and TRBJ2-1; D is unresolved. The V gene's germline CDR1 is GTSNPN and CDR2 SVGIG (reference sequence). This CDR3 comprises 12 residues. As DNA, the CDR3 is TGTGCCTGGGGTGTTACTTTTGGTGAGCAGTTCTTC. It yields the protein CAWGVTFGEQFF.

This clone is medium-sized. The chain links TRBV12-3 or TRBV12-4 to TRBJ1-6, with TRBD1 matching over 7 bases. The CDR3 length is 14 residues. The J segment lost 6 bases and the V segment lost 3 bases, leaving 2 bases of the junction unmatched. The CDR3: CASSFRGLNSPLHF. CDR3 coding DNA: TGTGCCAGCAGTTTTAGGGGGCTTAATTCACCCCTCCACTTT.

This clone was found a few times. The chain is built from TRBV6-2 or TRBV6-3 and TRBJ2-6, with unresolved D. The germline gives CDR1 MNHEY, CDR2 SVGEGT. The CDR3 totals 15 residues. Trimming left V 8 bases short and J 2 bases short, with 13 bases between. CDR3 amino acids: CASLGSGAGANVLTF. The CDR3 region has the DNA TGTGCCAGCCTAGGGTCGGGTGCTGGGGCCAACGTCCTGACTTTC.

The chain recombines TRBV19 with TRBJ2-3; the match to TRBD2 covers 7 bases. Germline V CDR1 and CDR2: LNHDA, SQIVND (reference sequence). The V segment lost 3 bases and the J segment 4 bases; nucleotides outside the gene matches: 4. This CDR3 is 14 amino acids long. The CDR3 loop reads CASSMGRASDTQYF. The CDR3 nucleotides are TGTGCCAGTAGTATGGGGAGGGCTTCAGATACGCAGTATTTT.

The sample holds a few counts of this clone. CDR3 nucleotides: TGTGCCAGCAGCCGAGCGGGAGGGGGTTACGAGCAGTACTTC. Translation: CASSRAGGGYEQYF. V usage is TRBV12-3 or TRBV12-4 and J usage is TRBJ2-7; 10 bases map to TRBD2. The CDR3 length is 14 residues. Trimming took 6 bases from V and 4 from J; bases not matched to a gene: 6.

The chain uses TRBV5-1 and TRBJ2-7; 9 bases fit TRBD1. V lost 2 bases to trimming and J lost 3 bases; unmatched junction nucleotides: 9. Germline values: CDR1 SGHRS, CDR2 YFSETQ. CDR3 size: 16 residues. CDR3 residues: CASSFQIPGQGYEQYF. CDR3 sequence (DNA): TGCGCCAGCAGCTTTCAAATTCCGGGACAGGGCTACGAGCAGTACTTC.

This clone was seen ten or more times. This sequence may be a read error, since a much larger clone differs from it by one base. The rearrangement links TRBV6-1 to TRBJ2-3; 12 bases are shared with TRBD2. The CDR3 runs to 15 residues. The V gene's germline CDR1 is MNHNS and CDR2 SASEGT. DNA of the CDR3: TGTGCCGGCAGTGAAGCTAGCGGGGGGGCAGATACGCAGTATTTT. It translates to CAGSEASGGADTQYF.

This clone was seen repeatedly, ten times or more. The chain combines TRBV20-1 with TRBJ2-5, with TRBD1 matching 7 bases. CDR3 size: 15 residues. V lost 3 bases to trimming and J lost 0 bases; unmatched junction nucleotides: 7. Germline V gives CDR1 DFQATT, CDR2 SNEGSKA (reference sequence). CDR3 in amino acids: CSASNPGQHQETQYF. Written as DNA, the CDR3 is TGCAGTGCTAGTAATCCGGGACAGCACCAAGAGACCCAGTACTTC.

This clone is categorized as medium-sized (0.01 to 0.1%). J is TRBJ2-3 and V is TRBV6-1; D unresolved. Trimming took off 6 bases at V and 4 bases at J, with 11 bases between the two ends. CDR3 length: 13 residues. CDR1 and CDR2 (germline): MNHNS, SASEGT. As DNA, the CDR3 is TGTGCCAGCAGCCCACTAAGGGCAGATACGCAGTATTTT. Translation gives CASSPLRADTQYF.

There are a few counts of this clone. A much larger clone differs by one base, so this may be a read error. This rearrangement joins TRBV5-8 to TRBJ2-6; D is perhaps TRBD1 (5 bases). The length of the CDR3 is 14 residues. The V gene's germline CDR1 is SGHTS and CDR2 YDEGEE. Here the CDR3 reads CASTYISGANVRTF. The CDR3 nucleotides are TGTGCCAGCACCTACATCTCTGGGGCCAACGTCCGGACTTTC.

The chain joins TRBV5-5 to TRBJ2-5; no clear D gene. This CDR3 has 12 residues. Trimming took off 4 bases at V and 9 bases at J, with 13 bases between the two ends. Germline-derived CDR1 and CDR2 are SGHKS and YYEKEE (reference sequence). CDR3 sequence: CASSLRSWAQYF. DNA for the CDR3: TGTGCCAGCAGCCTCCGTTCCTGGGCCCAGTACTTC.

This clone was recorded a few times. The chain couples TRBV27 to TRBJ1-5; unclear D gene. V shed 3 bases and J shed 2 bases, with 5 bases lying between them. Germline loops: CDR1 MNHEY, CDR2 SMNVEV (reference sequence). The CDR3 has 13 residues. CDR3 in amino acids: CASSFGRNQPQHF. CDR3 coding DNA: TGTGCCAGCAGTTTCGGACGCAATCAGCCCCAGCATTTT.

By share, this clone ranks as medium-sized. The rearrangement links TRBV30 to TRBJ1-6, with TRBD1 as a possible D gene (6 bases). V lost 0 bases and J 0 bases, leaving 9 bases between the germline ends. Germline CDR1 and CDR2: GTSNPN and SVGIG (reference sequence). CDR3 length equals 16 residues. The chain's CDR3 is CAWSVSDSSYNSPLHF. DNA for the CDR3: TGTGCCTGGAGTGTATCGGACAGCTCCTATAATTCACCCCTCCACTTT.

Concerning this clone: Sequence at one end of the junction differs from germline and may be a read error. The chain combines TRBV11-3 with TRBJ2-2; 9 nucleotides agree with TRBD2. Germline loops: CDR1 SGHNT, CDR2 YENEEA. CDR3 length: 15 residues. In DNA form, the CDR3 reads TGTGCCAGCAGCTTACTTAGCGGGGGCACCGGGGAGCTGTTTTTC. It codes for CASSLLSGGTGELFF.